This entry concerns a single TCR beta chain. The data were obtained in a study of identical twins. From germline, CDR1 is SGHNT and CDR2 YYREEE (reference sequence). This CDR3 comprises 15 residues. J was trimmed by 5 bases and V by 9 bases; bases with no gene match: 14. MiXCR was run by TCRdb on the 5' RACE reads, yielding one entry per CDR3 protein. Of 400,000 to 550,000 distinct CDR3 sequences listed, approximately 22% are singletons. These data were also reused for a study on T cells expressing NK-cell markers. This second report adds: With an anti-gamma-delta TCR antibody, sorting in several experiments was kept to alpha-beta TCR T cells.

Sequencing used CD4+ T cells sorted from blood. The V and J genes are TRBV5-4 and TRBJ2-5; 9 bases map to TRBD2. This receptor was obtained from a woman between 18 and 30 years old in good health. The CDR3, as DNA: TGTGCCATGAGCCGTCGGGCGGGAGGGCAGGAGACCCAGTACTTC. This sequence encodes CAMSRRAGGQETQYF.